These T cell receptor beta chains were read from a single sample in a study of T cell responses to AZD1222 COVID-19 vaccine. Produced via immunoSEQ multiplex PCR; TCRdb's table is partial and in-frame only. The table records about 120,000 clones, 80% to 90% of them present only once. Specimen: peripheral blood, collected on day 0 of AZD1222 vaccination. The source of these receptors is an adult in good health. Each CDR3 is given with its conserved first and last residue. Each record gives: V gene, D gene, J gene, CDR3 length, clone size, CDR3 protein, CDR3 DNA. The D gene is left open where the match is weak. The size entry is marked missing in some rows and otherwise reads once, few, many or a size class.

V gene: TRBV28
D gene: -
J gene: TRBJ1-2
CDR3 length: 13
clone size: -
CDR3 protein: CASRLGQVYGYTF
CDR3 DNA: TGTGCCAGCAGACTGGGACAAGTCTATGGCTACACCTTC

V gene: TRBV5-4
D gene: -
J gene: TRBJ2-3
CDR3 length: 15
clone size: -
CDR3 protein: CASSLAVGGTDTQYF
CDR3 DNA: TGTGCCAGCAGCTTGGCGGTAGGGGGCACAGATACGCAGTATTTT

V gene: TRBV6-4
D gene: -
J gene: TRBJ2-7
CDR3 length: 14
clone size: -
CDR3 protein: CASSYRRVSYEQYF
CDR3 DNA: TGTGCCAGCAGTTACCGAAGGGTATCCTACGAGCAGTACTTC

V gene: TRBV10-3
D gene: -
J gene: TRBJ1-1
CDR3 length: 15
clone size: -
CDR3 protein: CAISGDRRINTEAFF
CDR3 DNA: TGTGCCATCAGTGGGGACCGCCGGATTAACACTGAAGCTTTCTTT

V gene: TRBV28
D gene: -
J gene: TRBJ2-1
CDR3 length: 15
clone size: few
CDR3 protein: CASSRSGPSYNEQFF
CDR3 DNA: TGTGCCAGCAGCCGTAGCGGACCCTCCTACAATGAGCAGTTCTTC

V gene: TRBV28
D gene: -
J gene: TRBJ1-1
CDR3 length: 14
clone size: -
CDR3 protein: CASSLGGATREAFF
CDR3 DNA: TGTGCCAGCAGTTTAGGGGGGGCGACTCGCGAAGCTTTCTTT

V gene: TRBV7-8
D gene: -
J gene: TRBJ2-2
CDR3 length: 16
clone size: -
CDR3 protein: CASSSRDTPNTGELFF
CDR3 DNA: TGTGCCAGCAGCTCACGGGACACCCCGAACACCGGGGAGCTGTTTTTT

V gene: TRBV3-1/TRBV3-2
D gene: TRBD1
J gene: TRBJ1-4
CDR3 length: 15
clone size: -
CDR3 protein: CASSQEPGTGGKLFF
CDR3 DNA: TGTGCCAGCAGCCAAGAGCCGGGGACAGGCGGAAAACTGTTTTTT

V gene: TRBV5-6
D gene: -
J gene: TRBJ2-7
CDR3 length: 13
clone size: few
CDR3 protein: CASSLAHSYEQYF
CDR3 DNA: TGTGCCAGCAGCTTGGCCCACTCCTACGAGCAGTACTTC

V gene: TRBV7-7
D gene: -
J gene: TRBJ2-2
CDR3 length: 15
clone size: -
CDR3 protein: CASSLGGPNTGELFF
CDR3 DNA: TGTGCTAGCAGCTTAGGCGGACCGAACACCGGGGAGCTGTTTTTT

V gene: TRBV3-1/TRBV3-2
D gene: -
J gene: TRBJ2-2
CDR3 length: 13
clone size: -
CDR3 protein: CASSPVYTGELFF
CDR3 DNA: TGTGCCAGCAGCCCCGTCTACACCGGGGAGCTGTTTTTT

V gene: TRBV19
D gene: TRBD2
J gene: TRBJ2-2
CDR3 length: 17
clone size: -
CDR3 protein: CASSIVAGRAYTGELFF
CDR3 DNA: TGTGCCAGTAGTATAGTCGCGGGGAGGGCCTACACCGGGGAGCTGTTTTTT

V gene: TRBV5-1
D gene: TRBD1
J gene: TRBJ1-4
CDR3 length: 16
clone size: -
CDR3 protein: CASSLAGQGAGEKLFF
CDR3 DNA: TGCGCCAGCAGCTTGGCCGGACAGGGGGCGGGTGAAAAACTGTTTTTT

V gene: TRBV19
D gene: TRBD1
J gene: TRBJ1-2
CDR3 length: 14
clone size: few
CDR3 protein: CASSDTGASYGYTF
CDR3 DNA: TGTGCCAGTAGTGATACAGGGGCCTCCTATGGCTACACCTTC

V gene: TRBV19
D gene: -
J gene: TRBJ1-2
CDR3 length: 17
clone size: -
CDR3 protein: CASSIVWGRPSNYGYTF
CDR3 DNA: TGTGCCAGTAGTATAGTCTGGGGCAGGCCGTCGAACTATGGCTACACCTTC

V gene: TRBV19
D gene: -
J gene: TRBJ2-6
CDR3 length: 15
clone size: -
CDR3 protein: CASSREFSGANVLTF
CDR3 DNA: TGTGCCAGTAGTCGCGAGTTCTCTGGGGCCAACGTCCTGACTTTC

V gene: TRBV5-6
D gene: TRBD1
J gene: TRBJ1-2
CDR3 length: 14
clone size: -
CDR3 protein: CASSGRDRAGGYTF
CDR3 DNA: TGTGCCAGCAGCGGACGGGACAGGGCGGGTGGCTACACCTTC

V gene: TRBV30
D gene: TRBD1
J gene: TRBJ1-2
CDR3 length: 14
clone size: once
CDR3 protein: CAWARDRGRNGYTF
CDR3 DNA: TGTGCCTGGGCTAGGGACAGGGGAAGAAATGGCTACACCTTC

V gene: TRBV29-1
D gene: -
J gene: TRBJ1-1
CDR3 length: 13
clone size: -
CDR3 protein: CSVARGRSTEAFF
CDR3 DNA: TGCAGCGTTGCTCGGGGGCGAAGCACTGAAGCTTTCTTT

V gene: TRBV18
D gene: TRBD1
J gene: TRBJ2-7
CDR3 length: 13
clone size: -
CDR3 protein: CASSLGQGWEQYF
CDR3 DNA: TGTGCCAGCTCACTAGGACAGGGATGGGAGCAGTACTTC

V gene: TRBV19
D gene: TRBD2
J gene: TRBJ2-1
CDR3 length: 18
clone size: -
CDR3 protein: CASSLGTSVISSYNEQFF
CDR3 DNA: TGTGCCAGTAGTCTCGGGACTAGCGTCATCTCCTCCTACAATGAGCAGTTCTTC

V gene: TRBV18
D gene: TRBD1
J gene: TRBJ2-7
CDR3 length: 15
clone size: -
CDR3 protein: CASSGAGTGAREQYF
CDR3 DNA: TGTGCCAGCTCAGGGGCCGGGACAGGGGCGAGGGAGCAGTACTTC

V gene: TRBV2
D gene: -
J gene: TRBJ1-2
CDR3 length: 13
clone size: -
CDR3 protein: CASSVGTSYGYTF
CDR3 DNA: TGTGCCAGCAGTGTGGGCACTAGCTATGGCTACACCTTC

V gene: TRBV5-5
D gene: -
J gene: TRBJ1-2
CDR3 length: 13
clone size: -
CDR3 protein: CASSLAGNYGYTF
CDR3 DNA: TGTGCCAGCAGCTTGGCGGGAAACTATGGCTACACCTTC

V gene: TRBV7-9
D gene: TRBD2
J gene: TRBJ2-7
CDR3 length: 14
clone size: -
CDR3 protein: CASNLAGGPYEQYF
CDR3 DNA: TGTGCCAGCAACCTAGCGGGAGGGCCATACGAGCAGTACTTC

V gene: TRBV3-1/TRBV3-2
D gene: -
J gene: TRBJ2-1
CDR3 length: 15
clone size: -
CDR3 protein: CASSQGLVSYNEQFF
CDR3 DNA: TGTGCCAGCAGCCAAGGCCTAGTCTCCTACAATGAGCAGTTCTTC

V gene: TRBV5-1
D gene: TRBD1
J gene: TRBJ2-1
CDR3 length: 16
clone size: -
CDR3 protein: CASSLEGTGGLRTVFF
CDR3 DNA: TGCGCCAGCAGCTTGGAAGGGACAGGGGGCTTACGGACGGTGTTCTTC

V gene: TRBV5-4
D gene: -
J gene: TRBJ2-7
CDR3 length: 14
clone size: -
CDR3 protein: CASSLDRSSYEQYF
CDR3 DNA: TGTGCCAGCAGCCTCGACAGGTCCTCCTACGAGCAGTACTTC

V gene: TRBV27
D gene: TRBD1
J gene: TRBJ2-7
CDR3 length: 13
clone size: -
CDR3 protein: CASRMTGGALQYF
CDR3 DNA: TGTGCCAGCAGAATGACAGGGGGCGCGTTACAGTACTTC

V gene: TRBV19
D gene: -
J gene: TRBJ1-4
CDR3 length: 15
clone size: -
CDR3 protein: CASRSTLNGGEKLFF
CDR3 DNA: TGTGCCAGTAGGAGTACGCTCAACGGAGGTGAAAAACTGTTTTTT

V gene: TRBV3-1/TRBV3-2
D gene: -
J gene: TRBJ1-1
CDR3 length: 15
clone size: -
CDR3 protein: CASSQGGVGTTEAFF
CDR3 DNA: TGTGCCAGCAGCCAAGGTGGCGTCGGGACCACTGAAGCTTTCTTT

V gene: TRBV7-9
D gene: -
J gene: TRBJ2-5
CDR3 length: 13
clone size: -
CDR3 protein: CASSLGRGETQYF
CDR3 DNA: TGTGCCAGCAGCTTAGGTCGGGGAGAGACCCAGTACTTC

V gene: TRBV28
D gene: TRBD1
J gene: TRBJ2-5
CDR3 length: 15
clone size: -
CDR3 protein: CASSRPGQGEETQYF
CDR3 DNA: TGTGCCAGCAGTCGACCGGGACAGGGGGAAGAGACCCAGTACTTC

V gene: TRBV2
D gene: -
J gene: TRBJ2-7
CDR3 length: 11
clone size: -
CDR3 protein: CAFGDIYEQYF
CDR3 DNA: TGTGCCTTCGGGGACATTTACGAGCAGTACTTC

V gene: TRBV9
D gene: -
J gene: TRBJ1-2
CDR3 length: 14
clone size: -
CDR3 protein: CASSVGRLAYGYTF
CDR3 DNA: TGTGCCAGCAGCGTAGGGCGGCTTGCCTATGGCTACACCTTC

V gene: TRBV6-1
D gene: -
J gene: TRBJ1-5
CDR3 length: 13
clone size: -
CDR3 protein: CASSEGSNQPQHF
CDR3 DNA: TGTGCCAGCAGTGAGGGCAGCAATCAGCCCCAGCATTTT

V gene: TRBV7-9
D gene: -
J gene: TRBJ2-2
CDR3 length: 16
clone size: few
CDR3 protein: CASSLRGIENTGELFF
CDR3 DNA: TGTGCCAGCAGCTTGAGGGGAATAGAGAACACCGGGGAGCTGTTTTTT

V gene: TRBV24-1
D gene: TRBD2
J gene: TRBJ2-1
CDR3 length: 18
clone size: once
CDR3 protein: CATSDPGLAGRSYNEQFF
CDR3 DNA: TGTGCCACCAGTGACCCGGGACTAGCGGGAAGGTCCTACAATGAGCAGTTCTTC

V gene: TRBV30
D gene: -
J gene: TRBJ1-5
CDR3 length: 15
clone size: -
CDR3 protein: CAWSVSLDRRQPQHF
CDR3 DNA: TGTGCCTGGAGTGTAAGCTTGGACAGAAGGCAGCCCCAGCATTTT

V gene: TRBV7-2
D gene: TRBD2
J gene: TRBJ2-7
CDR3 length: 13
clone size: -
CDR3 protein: CASSLESSGRESF
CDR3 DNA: TGTGCCAGCAGCTTAGAGAGTAGCGGGAGGGAGTCCTTC

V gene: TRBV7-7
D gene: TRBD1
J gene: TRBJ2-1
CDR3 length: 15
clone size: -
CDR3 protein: CASSSGQGAQDEQFF
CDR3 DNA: TGTGCTAGCAGCTCTGGACAGGGGGCGCAAGATGAGCAGTTCTTC

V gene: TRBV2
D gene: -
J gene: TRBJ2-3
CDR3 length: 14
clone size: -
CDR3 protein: CASTAGRVADTQYF
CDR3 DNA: TGTGCCAGCACCGCCGGCAGGGTGGCAGATACGCAGTATTTT

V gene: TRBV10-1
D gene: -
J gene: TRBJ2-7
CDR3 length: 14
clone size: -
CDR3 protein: CASSGEFPLYEQYF
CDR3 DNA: TGCGCCAGCAGTGGGGAATTCCCCCTCTACGAGCAGTACTTC

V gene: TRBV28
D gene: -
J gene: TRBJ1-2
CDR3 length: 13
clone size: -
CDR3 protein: CASTRSPDYGYTF
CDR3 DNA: TGTGCCAGCACCAGGTCTCCGGACTATGGCTACACCTTC

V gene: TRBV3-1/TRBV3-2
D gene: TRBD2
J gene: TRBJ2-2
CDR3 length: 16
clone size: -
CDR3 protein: CASSERTSGSPGELFF
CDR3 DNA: TGTGCCAGCAGCGAGCGGACTAGCGGGAGCCCCGGGGAGCTGTTTTTT

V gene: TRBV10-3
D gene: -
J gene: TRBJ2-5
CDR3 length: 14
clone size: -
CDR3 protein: CAISESSGRETQYF
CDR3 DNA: TGTGCCATCAGTGAGTCGAGTGGGAGGGAGACCCAGTACTTC

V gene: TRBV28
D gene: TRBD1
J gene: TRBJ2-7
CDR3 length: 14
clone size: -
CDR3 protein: CASRTTGAPIEQYF
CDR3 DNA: TGTGCCAGCAGAACCACAGGGGCGCCCATCGAGCAGTACTTC

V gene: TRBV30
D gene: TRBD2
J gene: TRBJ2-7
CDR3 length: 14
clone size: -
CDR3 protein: CAWSVGLAGYEQYF
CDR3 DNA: TGTGCCTGGAGTGTAGGCCTAGCGGGATACGAGCAGTACTTC

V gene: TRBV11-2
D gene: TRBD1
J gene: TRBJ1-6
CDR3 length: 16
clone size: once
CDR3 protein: CASSPGTGDNNSPLHF
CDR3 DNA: TGTGCCAGCAGCCCCGGGACAGGGGACAATAATTCACCCCTCCACTTT

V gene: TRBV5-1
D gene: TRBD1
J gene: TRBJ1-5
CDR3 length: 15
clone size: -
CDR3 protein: CASKEGTGRVQPQHF
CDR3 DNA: TGCGCCAGCAAGGAAGGGACAGGGAGGGTTCAGCCCCAGCATTTT

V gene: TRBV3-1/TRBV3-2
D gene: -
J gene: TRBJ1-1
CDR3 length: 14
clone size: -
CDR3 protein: CASNQATLPTEAFF
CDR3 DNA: TGTGCCAGCAACCAGGCGACCCTTCCCACTGAAGCTTTCTTT

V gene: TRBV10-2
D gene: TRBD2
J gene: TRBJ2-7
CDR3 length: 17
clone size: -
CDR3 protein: CASSLTSGSNLPYEQYF
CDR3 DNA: TGCGCCAGCAGTTTGACTAGCGGGAGTAATTTGCCCTACGAGCAGTACTTC

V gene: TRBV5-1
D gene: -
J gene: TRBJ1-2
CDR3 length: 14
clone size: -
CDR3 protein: CASSLGAANYGYTF
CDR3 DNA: TGCGCCAGCAGTCTTGGGGCAGCTAACTATGGCTACACCTTC